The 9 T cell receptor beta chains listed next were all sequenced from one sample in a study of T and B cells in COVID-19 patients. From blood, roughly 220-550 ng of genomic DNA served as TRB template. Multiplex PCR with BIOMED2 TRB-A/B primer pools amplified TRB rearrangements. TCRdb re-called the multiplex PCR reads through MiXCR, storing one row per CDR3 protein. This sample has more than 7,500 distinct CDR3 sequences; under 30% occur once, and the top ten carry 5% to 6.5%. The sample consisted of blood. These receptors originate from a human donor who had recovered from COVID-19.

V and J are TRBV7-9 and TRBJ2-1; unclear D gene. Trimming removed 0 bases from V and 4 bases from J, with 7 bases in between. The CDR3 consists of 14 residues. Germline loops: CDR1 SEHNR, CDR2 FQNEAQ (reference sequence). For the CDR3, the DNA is TGTGCCAGCAGCTTAGCTGGGCCTTACAATGAGCAGTTCTTC. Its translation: CASSLAGPYNEQFF.

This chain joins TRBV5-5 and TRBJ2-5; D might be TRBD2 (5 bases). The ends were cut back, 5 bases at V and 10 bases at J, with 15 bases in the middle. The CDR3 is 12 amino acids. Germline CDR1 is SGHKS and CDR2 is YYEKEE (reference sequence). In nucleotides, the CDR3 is TGTGCCAGCAGGGCCAGCTGGGGAGACCAGTACTTC. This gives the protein CASRASWGDQYF. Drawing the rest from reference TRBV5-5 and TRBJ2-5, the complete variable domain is DAGVTQSPTHLIKTRGQQVTLRCSPISGHKSVSWYQQVLGQGPQFIFQYYEKEERGRGNFPDRFSARQFPNYSSELNVNALLLGDSALYLCASRASWGDQYFGPGTRLLVL.

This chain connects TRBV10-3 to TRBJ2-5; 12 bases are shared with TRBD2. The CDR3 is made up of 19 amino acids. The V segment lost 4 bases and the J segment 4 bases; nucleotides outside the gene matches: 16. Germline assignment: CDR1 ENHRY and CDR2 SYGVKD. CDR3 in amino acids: CAISAVVGLAGGRAETQYF. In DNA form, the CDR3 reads TGTGCCATCAGTGCGGTTGTTGGGCTAGCGGGGGGGCGAGCAGAGACCCAGTACTTC.

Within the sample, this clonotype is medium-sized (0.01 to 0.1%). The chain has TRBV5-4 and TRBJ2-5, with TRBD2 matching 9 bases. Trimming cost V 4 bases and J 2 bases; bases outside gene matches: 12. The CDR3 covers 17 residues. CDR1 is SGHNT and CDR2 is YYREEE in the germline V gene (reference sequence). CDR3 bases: TGTGCCAGCAGCCCTACGGGCCGGACTAGCGAACAAGAGACCCAGTACTTC. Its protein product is CASSPTGRTSEQETQYF. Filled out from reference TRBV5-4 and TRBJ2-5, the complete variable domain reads ETGVTQSPTHLIKTRGQQVTLRCSSQSGHNTVSWYQQALGQGPQFIFQYYREEENGRGNFPPRFSGLQFPNYSSELNVNALELDDSALYLCASSPTGRTSEQETQYFGPGTRLLVL.

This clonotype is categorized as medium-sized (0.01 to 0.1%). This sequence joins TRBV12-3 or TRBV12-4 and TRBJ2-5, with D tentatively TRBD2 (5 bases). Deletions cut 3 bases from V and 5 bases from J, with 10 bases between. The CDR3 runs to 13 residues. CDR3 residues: CASSFNLAETQYF. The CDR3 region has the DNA TGTGCCAGCAGTTTTAACTTAGCGGAGACCCAGTACTTC.

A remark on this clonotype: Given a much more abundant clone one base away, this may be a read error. CDR3 sequence reads: CASSEGTSGYNEQFF. The DNA of the CDR3 is TGTGCCAGCAGTGAGGGGACTAGCGGGTACAATGAGCAGTTCTTC. The chain recombines TRBV6-4 with TRBJ2-1; 12 bases map to TRBD2. Trimming cost V 3 bases and J 4 bases; bases outside gene matches: 1. Germline CDR1 MRHNA, CDR2 SNTAGT. The CDR3 runs 15 residues.

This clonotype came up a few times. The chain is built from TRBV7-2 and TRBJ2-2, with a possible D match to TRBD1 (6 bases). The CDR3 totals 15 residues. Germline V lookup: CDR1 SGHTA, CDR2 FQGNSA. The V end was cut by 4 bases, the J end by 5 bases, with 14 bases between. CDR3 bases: TGTGCCAGCAGCTCCAGAGTCCAGGGGACCGGGGAGCTGTTTTTT. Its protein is CASSSRVQGTGELFF.

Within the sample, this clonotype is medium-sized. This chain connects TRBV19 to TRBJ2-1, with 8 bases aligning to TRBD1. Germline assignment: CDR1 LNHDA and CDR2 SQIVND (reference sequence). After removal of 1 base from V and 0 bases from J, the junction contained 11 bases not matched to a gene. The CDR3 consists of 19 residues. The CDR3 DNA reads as TGTGCCAGTAGTATAGGGGTTCTCAGGGGGCCACGCTCCTACAATGAGCAGTTCTTC. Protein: CASSIGVLRGPRSYNEQFF.

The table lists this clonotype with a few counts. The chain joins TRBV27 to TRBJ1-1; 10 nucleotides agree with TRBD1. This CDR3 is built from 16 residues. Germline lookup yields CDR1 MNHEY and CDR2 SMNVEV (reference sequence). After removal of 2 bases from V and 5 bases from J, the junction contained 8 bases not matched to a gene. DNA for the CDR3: TGTGCCAGCAGTTTAACCCCGGGACAGGGGACAACTGAAGCTTTCTTT. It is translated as CASSLTPGQGTTEAFF.